Below are 30 T cell receptor beta chains sequenced from a single sample in a study of a mutant IDH1 vaccine in newly diagnosed glioma. The sample's time point: baseline, week 1 (first vaccination visit). This sample's treatment: pre-vaccination baseline after standard-of-care therapy. The assay was immunoSEQ multiplex PCR, and TCRdb's table has in-frame clones only and misses some. The sample consists of over 75,000 clones, 70% to 90% of them appearing once. The sample in question was PBMCs, obtained from a glioma patient treated with radiotherapy, temozolomide or both. All receptors derive from a woman aged 50 to 60 with glioma.

The CDR3 protein is CSVEDQGAPNYGYTF. The CDR3 nucleotides are TGCAGCGTTGAAGATCAGGGGGCGCCTAACTATGGCTACACCTTC. The genes are TRBV29-1 and TRBJ1-2; 8 bases line up with TRBD1. Germline V gene lookup returns CDR1 SQVTM and CDR2 ANQGSEA. This CDR3 spans 15 amino acids. Trimming removed 0 bases from V and 0 bases from J; junction bases left unmatched: 3.

This clone appeared a few times. This chain uses TRBV6-6 with TRBJ2-2, with 8 bases aligning to TRBD1. Looked up from germline, CDR1 is MNHNY and CDR2 is SVGAGI (reference sequence). The CDR3 runs 16 residues. Unmatched junction bases numbered 8, after V lost 5 bases and J lost 3 bases. The CDR3 nucleotides read TGTGCCAGCAGTCTCCGTCCGACAGGGGACACCGGGGAGCTGTTTTTT. Amino acid sequence: CASSLRPTGDTGELFF.

The chain uses TRBV7-9 and TRBJ2-2, with D tentatively TRBD2 (6 bases). The CDR3 totals 15 residues. CDR1 is SEHNR, CDR2 FQNEAQ, per germline (reference sequence). V was trimmed by 0 bases and J by 5 bases, leaving 10 bases between them. CDR3 sequence (DNA): TGTGCCAGCAGCTTAGCCCCGCGGGGAACCGGGGAGCTGTTTTTT. Encoded protein: CASSLAPRGTGELFF.

The chain recombines TRBV2 with TRBJ2-7; TRBD2 aligns across 11 bases. The CDR3 length is 15 residues. Germline CDR1 reads SNHLY; CDR2 reads FYNNEI. V gave up 4 bases and J gave up 5 bases; unmatched junction bases: 7. The CDR3 DNA follows: TGTGCCAGCAGTGGATTAGCGGGAGGGTCAGACGAGCAGTACTTC. Translation: CASSGLAGGSDEQYF. Filled out from reference TRBV2 and TRBJ2-7, the complete variable domain reads EPEVTQTPSHQVTQMGQEVILRCVPISNHLYFYWYRQILGQKVEFLVSFYNNEISEKSEIFDDQFSVERPDGSNFTLKIRSTKLEDSAMYFCASSGLAGGSDEQYFGPGTRLTVT.

This clone was seen just once. The chain is built from TRBV9 and TRBJ2-7; the D is unclear. Germline CDR1 reads SGDLS; CDR2 reads YYNGEE. The CDR3 has 14 amino acids. Trimming left V 4 bases short and J 5 bases short, with 16 bases between. The CDR3 DNA reads TGTGCCAGCAGCTTCACTACCCGCTCGGACGAGCAGTACTTC. It is translated as CASSFTTRSDEQYF.

The chain uses TRBV11-3 and TRBJ2-6; unclear D gene. The CDR3 is made up of 17 amino acids. The germline gives CDR1 SGHNT, CDR2 YENEEA. V was clipped by 1 base and J by 4 bases, with 14 bases between them. CDR3 sequence (DNA): TGTGCCAGCAGCTTAGCGGACCTGCTCATGGGGGCCAACGTCCTGACTTTC. This translates into CASSLADLLMGANVLTF.

In this sample, this clone turned up a few times. The chain carries TRBV4-1 and TRBJ1-5; maybe TRBD1 (6 bases). The CDR3 totals 15 residues. With 6 bases removed from V and 0 bases from J, the gap between germline ends came to 12 bases. Germline V gives CDR1 MGHRA, CDR2 YSYEKL. CDR3 DNA sequence: TGCGCCAGCAGTCCAGGGGTTTCTAGCAATCAGCCCCAGCATTTT. Translating gives CASSPGVSSNQPQHF.

The J gene is TRBJ1-2, the V gene TRBV28; no clear D gene. CDR1 and CDR2 from the germline V gene are MDHEN and SYDVKM. V lost 7 bases to trimming and J lost 8 bases, with 17 bases between them. The CDR3 totals 13 residues. CDR3 amino acids: CASTPGHPRGYTF. The CDR3 DNA is TGTGCCAGCACCCCCGGGCACCCCAGGGGCTACACCTTC.

This sequence joins TRBV28 and TRBJ2-7; 7 nucleotides agree with TRBD2. Germline V gene sequence: CDR1 MDHEN, CDR2 SYDVKM. The CDR3 consists of 16 residues. The V and J ends lost 3 bases and 0 bases, in that order; junction bases with no gene match: 8. Here the CDR3 reads CASSFPQRGRSYEQYF. CDR3 coding DNA: TGTGCCAGCAGTTTCCCACAGCGGGGCCGCTCCTACGAGCAGTACTTC.

The chain recombines TRBV7-8 with TRBJ1-5; 9 bases fit TRBD1. Germline trimming cut 3 bases from V and 4 bases from J; bases unmatched to any gene: 10. The germline CDR1 and CDR2 sequences are SGHVS and FQNEAQ. The CDR3 length is 17 residues. CDR3 bases: TGTGCCAGCAGCTTTAACTCGGGACAGGGAGGGAATCAGCCCCAGCATTTT. It translates to CASSFNSGQGGNQPQHF.

This clone was seen once. This chain links TRBV10-2 with TRBJ1-2; D gene unclear. There are 13 residues in the CDR3. The germline V gene has CDR1 WSHSY and CDR2 SAAADI. The V gene lost 4 bases and the J gene lost 3 bases, with 9 bases spanning the gap. The CDR3 loop reads CASSAGRDYGYTF. The CDR3 nucleotides read TGCGCCAGCAGTGCCGGCAGAGACTATGGCTACACCTTC.

The chain links TRBV28 to TRBJ2-7, with unresolved D. Trimming took off 6 bases at V and 1 base at J, with 7 bases between the two ends. The germline CDR1 and CDR2 sequences are MDHEN and SYDVKM. CDR3 length: 12 amino acids. The CDR3 protein is CASSTSSYEQYF. The CDR3 bases are TGTGCCAGCAGCACCTCTTCCTACGAGCAGTACTTC.

In its sample, this clone was seen once. CDR3 loop: CASSGRDRGETEAFF. The CDR3 region has the DNA TGTGCCAGCAGTGGTCGGGACAGGGGGGAAACTGAAGCTTTCTTT. The rearrangement links TRBV6-6 to TRBJ1-1; 11 bases align to TRBD1. With V trimmed by 5 bases and J by 5 bases, 7 bases remained unmatched. Germline V CDR1 and CDR2: MNHNY, SVGAGI (reference sequence). CDR3 size: 15 residues.

CDR3 DNA: TGTGCCAGCAGGACACCGGGACAGGGTGCCAATACGCAGTATTTT. The encoded protein is CASRTPGQGANTQYF. The genes are TRBV6-5 and TRBJ2-3; TRBD1 agrees at 9 bases. J lost 7 bases, V lost 6 bases, and 11 bases had no gene match. This CDR3 is 15 amino acids long. CDR1 is MNHEY, CDR2 SVGAGI, per germline.

This rearrangement joins TRBV10-3 to TRBJ2-6, with D hard to call. Germline CDR1 reads ENHRY; CDR2 reads SYGVKD. The CDR3 is 13 residues long. Trimming took off 0 bases at V and 3 bases at J, with 0 bases between the two ends. This chain's CDR3 is CAISESGANVLTF. CDR3 sequence (DNA): TGTGCCATCAGTGAGTCTGGGGCCAACGTCCTGACTTTC.

This chain uses TRBV19 with TRBJ1-1; 7 positions agree with TRBD1. Unmatched junction bases numbered 4, after V lost 5 bases and J lost 1 base. Germline CDR1 reads LNHDA; CDR2 reads SQIVND (reference sequence). The CDR3 covers 14 residues. The CDR3 DNA is TGTGCCAGTAGTCCGACAGGGTCGAACACTGAAGCTTTCTTT. Translation: CASSPTGSNTEAFF.

This chain links TRBV7-9 with TRBJ2-7, with 11 bases matching TRBD1. Germline loops: CDR1 SEHNR, CDR2 FQNEAQ (reference sequence). This CDR3 spans 14 amino acids. V was pared by 5 bases and J by 6 bases, with 6 bases of the junction left unmatched. The CDR3: CASSPGQGASEQYF. The CDR3 region has the DNA TGTGCCAGCAGCCCCGGACAGGGGGCCTCCGAGCAGTACTTC.

V and J are TRBV7-9 and TRBJ2-7, with D hard to call. CDR1 and CDR2 (germline): SEHNR, FQNEAQ (reference sequence). The CDR3 extends over 13 amino acids. Trimming stripped 2 bases from V and 6 bases from J, with 11 bases between. The CDR3 DNA reads TGTGCCAGCAGCTTAACGCCGACGGGCGAGCAGTACTTC. The encoded protein is CASSLTPTGEQYF.

V gene TRBV7-2 combines with J gene TRBJ2-7; no clear D gene. V was trimmed by 5 bases and J by 1 base, leaving 15 bases between them. The CDR3 loop spans 15 amino acids. The germline V gene has CDR1 SGHTA and CDR2 FQGNSA. DNA of the CDR3: TGTGCCAGCAGCCCTATGGCCGGCACTTCCTACGAGCAGTACTTC. Translated: CASSPMAGTSYEQYF.

CDR3 region: CASSQRTYNTEAFF. The DNA of the CDR3 is TGTGCCAGCAGCCAACGGACCTATAACACTGAAGCTTTCTTT. This chain joins TRBV27 and TRBJ1-1; no clear D gene. The CDR3 extends over 14 amino acids. The V end was cut by 6 bases, the J end by 2 bases, with 13 bases between. CDR1 is MNHEY and CDR2 is SMNVEV in the germline V gene (reference sequence).

V usage is TRBV28 and J usage is TRBJ1-5; D call uncertain. CDR1 MDHEN and CDR2 SYDVKM come from the germline V gene. The CDR3 is 16 residues long. V was pared by 6 bases and J by 0 bases, with 15 bases between. CDR3 in amino acids: CASRPGLMHSNQPQHF. The DNA for the CDR3 is TGTGCCAGCAGACCCGGGCTTATGCATAGCAATCAGCCCCAGCATTTT.

This clone was observed once. This chain uses TRBV9 with TRBJ2-1, with TRBD1 matching 8 bases. The CDR3 has 15 residues. Germline lookup yields CDR1 SGDLS and CDR2 YYNGEE. V was clipped by 3 bases and J by 0 bases; unmatched bases: 2. The CDR3, as DNA: TGTGCCAGCAGCGAGGGACAGGACTCCTACAATGAGCAGTTCTTC. Residues: CASSEGQDSYNEQFF.

This clone was observed a handful of times. The rearrangement joins TRBV10-3 to TRBJ2-1, with TRBD2 matching 10 bases. CDR3 length: 16 residues. V gave up 0 bases and J gave up 7 bases; unmatched junction bases: 6. The V gene's germline CDR1 is ENHRY and CDR2 SYGVKD. This CDR3 is CAISESLAGVGNEQFF. CDR3 bases: TGTGCCATCAGTGAGTCCCTAGCGGGAGTAGGTAATGAGCAGTTCTTC.

This clone was seen just once. The chain is built from TRBV5-4 and TRBJ1-3, with TRBD1 as a possible D gene (5 bases). The CDR3 is 14 residues long. From germline, CDR1 is SGHNT and CDR2 YYREEE (reference sequence). Trimming cost V 0 bases and J 2 bases, with 6 bases left between them. Here the CDR3 reads CASSLAGTGNTIYF. The CDR3 DNA follows: TGTGCCAGCAGCTTGGCAGGGACTGGAAACACCATATATTTT. Drawing the rest from reference TRBV5-4 and TRBJ1-3, the complete variable domain is ETGVTQSPTHLIKTRGQQVTLRCSSQSGHNTVSWYQQALGQGPQFIFQYYREEENGRGNFPPRFSGLQFPNYSSELNVNALELDDSALYLCASSLAGTGNTIYFGEGSWLTVV.

About this clone itself: A read error may produce the germline difference seen at one junction end. The chain employs TRBV29-1 and TRBJ2-1, with D uncertain. From germline, CDR1 is SQVTM and CDR2 ANQGSEA. CDR3 size: 17 residues. The CDR3 spells CNVEDQMIGGNYNEQFF. CDR3 DNA: TGCAACGTTGAAGATCAAATGATCGGTGGCAACTACAATGAGCAGTTCTTC.

A note on this clone: An end of the junction differs from the germline gene, which may be a read error. This chain joins TRBV7-7 and TRBJ2-3, with 7 positions matching TRBD1. CDR3 length: 16 amino acids. CDR1 is SSHAT, CDR2 FNYEAQ, per germline (reference sequence). Here the CDR3 reads CASSLGTDFSTDTQYF. The CDR3 DNA reads as TGTGCTAGCAGCCTCGGGACAGATTTTAGCACAGATACGCAGTATTTT.

The J gene is TRBJ1-1, the V gene TRBV6-5; 8 bases agree with TRBD1. Per germline, CDR1 MNHEY and CDR2 SVGAGI. The CDR3 runs 13 residues. Trimming at V came to 7 bases and at J to 7 bases, leaving 8 bases not matched to a gene. The CDR3 sequence is CASTPNTGGEAFF. For the CDR3, the DNA is TGTGCCAGCACTCCTAATACAGGGGGTGAAGCTTTCTTT.

This chain joins TRBV4-1 and TRBJ2-7; tentatively, D is TRBD2 (6 bases). CDR1 is MGHRA and CDR2 is YSYEKL in the germline V gene. The germline V and J ends were trimmed by 1 base and 6 bases, with 7 bases remaining between them. The CDR3 spans 12 residues. The CDR3 spells CASSQVGGEQYF. Written as DNA, the CDR3 is TGCGCCAGCAGCCAAGTCGGGGGCGAGCAGTACTTC.

The chain uses TRBV10-1 and TRBJ2-5; weak D call: TRBD2 (6 bases). The CDR3 consists of 13 residues. Deletions cut 4 bases from V and 7 bases from J, with 13 bases between. Germline values: CDR1 WNHNN, CDR2 SYGVQD (reference sequence). The CDR3 protein is CASSVRPEGTQYF. The CDR3 DNA sequence: TGCGCCAGCAGTGTTAGGCCGGAGGGGACCCAGTACTTC.

The chain couples TRBV11-2 to TRBJ2-1; 9 bases align to TRBD1. This CDR3 has 15 amino acids. V dropped 5 bases and J dropped 4; count of bases not matched to a gene: 6. Per germline, CDR1 SGHAT and CDR2 FQNNGV. CDR3 region: CASSAYRGLYNEQFF. The CDR3 region has the DNA TGTGCCAGCAGCGCTTACAGGGGGCTTTACAATGAGCAGTTCTTC. The full variable domain, completed using reference TRBV11-2 and TRBJ2-1, is EAGVAQSPRYKIIEKRQSVAFWCNPISGHATLYWYQQILGQGPKLLIQFQNNGVVDDSQLPKDRFSAERLKGVDSTLKIQPAKLEDSAVYLCASSAYRGLYNEQFFGPGTRLTVL.